This T cell receptor (beta chain) was recorded in a study of early T cells in non-severe SARS-CoV-2 infection. Trimming took 1 base from V and 1 from J, leaving 4 bases between them. Germline CDR1 reads SGHTA; CDR2 reads FQGTGA. There are 13 residues in the CDR3. Molecules of cDNA were individually given unique molecular identifiers that were attached to them. TCRdb re-called the 5' RACE reads through MiXCR, storing one row per CDR3 protein. The data show 85,000 to 100,000 distinct CDR3 sequences, approximately 11% seen once. The TCR originated in an adult who was a healthcare worker with PCR-confirmed SARS-CoV-2 infection or an uninfected control (not recorded which). The chain couples TRBV7-3 to TRBJ1-1; D unresolved. The source material was whole blood, sampled at baseline. CDR3 sequence: CASSLIGNTEAFF. The CDR3 DNA is TGTGCCAGCAGCTTAATTGGGAACACTGAAGCTTTCTTT.